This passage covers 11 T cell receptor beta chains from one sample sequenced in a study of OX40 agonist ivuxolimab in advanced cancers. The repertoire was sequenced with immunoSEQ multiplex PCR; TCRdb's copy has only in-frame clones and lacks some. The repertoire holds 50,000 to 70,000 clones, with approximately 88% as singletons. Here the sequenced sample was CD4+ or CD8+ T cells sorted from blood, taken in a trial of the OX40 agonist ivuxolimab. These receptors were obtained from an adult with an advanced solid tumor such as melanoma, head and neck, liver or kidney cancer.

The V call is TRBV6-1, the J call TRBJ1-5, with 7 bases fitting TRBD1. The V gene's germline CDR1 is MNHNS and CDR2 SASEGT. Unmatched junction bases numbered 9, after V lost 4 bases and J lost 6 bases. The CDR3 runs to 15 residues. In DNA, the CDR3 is TGTGCCAGCAGTGGGGACAGAGAATCAGGTCAGCCCCAGCATTTT. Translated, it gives CASSGDRESGQPQHF.

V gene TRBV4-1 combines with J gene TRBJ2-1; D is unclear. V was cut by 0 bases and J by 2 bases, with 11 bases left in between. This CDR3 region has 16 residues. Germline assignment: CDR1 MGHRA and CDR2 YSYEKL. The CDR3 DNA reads TGCGCCAGCAGCCAAGAGGACGGAACGCCCTACAATGAGCAGTTCTTC. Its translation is CASSQEDGTPYNEQFF.

The CDR3 sequence: CASSLRGQTAEAFF. Here the CDR3 DNA reads TGTGCCAGCAGCTTACGGGGACAGACGGCTGAAGCTTTCTTT. The chain is built from TRBV7-6 and TRBJ1-1; 7 nucleotides match TRBD1. The germline gives CDR1 SGHVS, CDR2 FNYEAQ. The trim removed 2 bases at V and 6 bases at J, leaving 6 bases unmatched. The CDR3 consists of 14 residues.

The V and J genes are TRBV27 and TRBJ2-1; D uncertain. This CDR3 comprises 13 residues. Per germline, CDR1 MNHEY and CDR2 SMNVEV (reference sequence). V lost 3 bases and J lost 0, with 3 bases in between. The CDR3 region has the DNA TGTGCCAGCAGTTTTTCCTCCTACAATGAGCAGTTCTTC. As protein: CASSFSSYNEQFF.

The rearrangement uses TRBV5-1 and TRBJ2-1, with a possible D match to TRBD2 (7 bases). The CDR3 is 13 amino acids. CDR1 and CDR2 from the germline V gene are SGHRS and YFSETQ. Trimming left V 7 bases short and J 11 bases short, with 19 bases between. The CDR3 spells CASREMAGAQQFF. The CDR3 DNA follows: TGCGCCAGCCGAGAGATGGCGGGGGCGCAGCAGTTCTTC.

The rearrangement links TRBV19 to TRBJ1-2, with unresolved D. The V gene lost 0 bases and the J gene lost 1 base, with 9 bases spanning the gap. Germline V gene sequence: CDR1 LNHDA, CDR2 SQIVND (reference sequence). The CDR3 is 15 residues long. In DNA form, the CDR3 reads TGTGCCAGTAGTATAGAGCGGGAGGGTAACTATGGCTACACCTTC. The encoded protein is CASSIEREGNYGYTF.

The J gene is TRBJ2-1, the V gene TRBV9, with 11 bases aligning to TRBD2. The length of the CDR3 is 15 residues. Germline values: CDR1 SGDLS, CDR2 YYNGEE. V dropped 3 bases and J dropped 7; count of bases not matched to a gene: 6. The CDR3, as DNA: TGTGCCAGCAGCGCCCTAGCGGGAGGAGGTAATGAGCAGTTCTTC. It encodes CASSALAGGGNEQFF.

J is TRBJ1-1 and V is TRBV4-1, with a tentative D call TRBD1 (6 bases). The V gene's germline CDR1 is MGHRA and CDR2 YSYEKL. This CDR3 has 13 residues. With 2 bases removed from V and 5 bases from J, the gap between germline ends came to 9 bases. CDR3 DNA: TGCGCCAGCAGCCAAACAGGGAGTACTGAAGCTTTCTTT. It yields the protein CASSQTGSTEAFF.

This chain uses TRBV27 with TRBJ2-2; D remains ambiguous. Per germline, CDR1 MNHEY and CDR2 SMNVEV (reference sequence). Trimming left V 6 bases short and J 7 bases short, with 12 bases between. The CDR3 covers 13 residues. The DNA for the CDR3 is TGTGCCAGCAGCCCCCCTTGGGGCGGGGAGCTGTTTTTT. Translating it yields CASSPPWGGELFF.

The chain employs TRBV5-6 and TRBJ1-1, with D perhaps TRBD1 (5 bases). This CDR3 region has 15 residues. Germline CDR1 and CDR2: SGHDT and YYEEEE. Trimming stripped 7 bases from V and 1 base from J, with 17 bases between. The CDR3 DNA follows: TGTGCCAGCTCGGCGGCAGGGCAGGGGAACACTGAAGCTTTCTTT. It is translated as CASSAAGQGNTEAFF.

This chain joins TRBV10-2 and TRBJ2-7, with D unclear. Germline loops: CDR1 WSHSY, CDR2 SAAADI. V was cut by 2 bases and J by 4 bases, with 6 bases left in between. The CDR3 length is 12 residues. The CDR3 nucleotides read TGCGCCAGCAGTGAGACGGCTTACGAGCAGTACGTC. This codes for CASSETAYEQYV.